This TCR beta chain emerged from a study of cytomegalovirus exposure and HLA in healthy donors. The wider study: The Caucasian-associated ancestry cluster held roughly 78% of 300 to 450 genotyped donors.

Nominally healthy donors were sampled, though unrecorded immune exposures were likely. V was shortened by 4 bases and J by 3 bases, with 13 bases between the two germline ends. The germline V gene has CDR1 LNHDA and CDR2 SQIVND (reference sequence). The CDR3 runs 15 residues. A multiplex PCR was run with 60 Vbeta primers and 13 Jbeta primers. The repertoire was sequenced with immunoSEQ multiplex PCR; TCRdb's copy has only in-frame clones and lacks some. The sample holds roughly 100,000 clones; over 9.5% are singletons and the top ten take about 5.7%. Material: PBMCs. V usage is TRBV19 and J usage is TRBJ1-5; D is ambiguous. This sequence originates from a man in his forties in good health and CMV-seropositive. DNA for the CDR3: TGTGCCAGTAGTACATATTTGGGCCCCAATCAGCCCCAGCATTTT. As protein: CASSTYLGPNQPQHF.